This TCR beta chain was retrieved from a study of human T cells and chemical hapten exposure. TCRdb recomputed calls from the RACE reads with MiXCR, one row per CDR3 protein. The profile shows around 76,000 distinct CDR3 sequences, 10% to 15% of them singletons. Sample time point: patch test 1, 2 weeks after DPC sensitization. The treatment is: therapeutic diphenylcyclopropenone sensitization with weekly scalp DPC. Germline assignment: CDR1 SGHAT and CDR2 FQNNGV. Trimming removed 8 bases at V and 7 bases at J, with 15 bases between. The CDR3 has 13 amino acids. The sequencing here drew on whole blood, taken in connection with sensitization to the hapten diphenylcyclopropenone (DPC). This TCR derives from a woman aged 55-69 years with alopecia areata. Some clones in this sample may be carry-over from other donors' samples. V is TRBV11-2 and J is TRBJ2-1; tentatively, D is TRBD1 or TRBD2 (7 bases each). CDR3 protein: CASGRGRENEQFF. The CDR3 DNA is TGTGCCAGCGGGAGGGGGCGTGAGAATGAGCAGTTCTTC.